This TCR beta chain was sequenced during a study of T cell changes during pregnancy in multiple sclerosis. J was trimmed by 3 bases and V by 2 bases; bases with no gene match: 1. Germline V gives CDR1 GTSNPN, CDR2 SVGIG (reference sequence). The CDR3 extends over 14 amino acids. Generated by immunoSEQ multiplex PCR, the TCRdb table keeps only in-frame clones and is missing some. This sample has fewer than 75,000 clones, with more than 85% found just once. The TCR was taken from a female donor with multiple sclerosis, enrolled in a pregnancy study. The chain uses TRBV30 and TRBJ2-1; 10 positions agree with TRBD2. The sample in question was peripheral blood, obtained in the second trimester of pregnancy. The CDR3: CAWSQRGGYNEQFF. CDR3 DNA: TGTGCCTGGAGTCAGCGGGGGGGCTACAATGAGCAGTTCTTC.